The text below deals with one T cell receptor beta chain. Its antigen is not known. The data are from a study of T-cell reconstitution after alpha-beta-depleted transplantation in children. Study-wide results and caveats: When one year had passed after transplant, most T-cell counts and diversity came from newly produced T cells. Where alpha-beta T cells came from about two months after transplant was reportedly several hundred expanded graft clones.

Unique molecular identifiers featured in how the TCRbeta library was prepared. TCRdb independently ran MiXCR on the PCR reads; one entry per CDR3 protein. The table records around 440,000 distinct CDR3 sequences, 16% of them present only once. This CDR3 is built from 15 residues. Germline values: CDR1 MGHRA, CDR2 YSYEKL. Trimming removed 4 bases at V and 2 bases at J, with 14 bases between. This chain joins TRBV4-1 and TRBJ1-2, with D possibly being TRBD1 (5 bases). The receptor's source is a boy under two years old who had a stem cell transplant for Wiskott-Aldrich syndrome, so the T cells may come from the graft donor. Specimen: PBMCs, mostly from graft donor cells, collected 360 days after TCRalphabeta/CD19-depleted stem cell transplant. CDR3: CASSLGSGKNYGYTF. The CDR3 coding sequence is TGCGCCAGCAGCCTTGGATCAGGGAAAAACTATGGCTACACCTTC.